Only one count was recorded for the clone carrying this TCR beta chain. As yet, its antigen is unknown. The data were taken from a study of shared clonotypes between healthy human individuals. Study-level points and caveats: For naive CD4 cells, around 5% of clonotypes were shared across a few donors. On the whole, naive subsets had larger estimated richness than memory subsets had. The small donor group covered limited genetic and exposure diversity.

J lost 5 bases, V lost 5 bases, and 6 bases had no gene match. Per the germline V gene, CDR1 is GTSNPN and CDR2 is SVGIG (reference sequence). CDR3 length equals 15 residues. Sequenced by immunoSEQ multiplex PCR; TCRdb stores in-frame clones only, minus some. The table has roughly 1 million clones, approximately 70% seen once. The source of this sequence is a man younger than 35 in good health. The chain has TRBV30 and TRBJ2-5; 15 positions match TRBD2. Sequences were obtained from memory CD4+ T cells sorted from blood. Subset defined: CD45RA-negative fraction. CDR3 protein: CAWVKGTSGGETQYF. CDR3 coding DNA: TGTGCCTGGGTTAAGGGGACTAGCGGGGGGGAGACCCAGTACTTC.